This entry lists 8 T cell receptor beta chains sequenced from one sample in a study of CD8 T cells in Susac syndrome. Reverse transcription of about 0.45 to 1 ug RNA was performed with random hexamers. Each CDR3 protein is one row after TCRdb ran MiXCR on the immunoSEQ multiplex PCR reads. Here the sample spans roughly 200,000 distinct CDR3 sequences, about 94% being singletons. The material sequenced was CD4+ T cells from PBMCs. These TCRs come from a human donor with Susac syndrome.

The gene calls are TRBV30 and TRBJ1-1, with D tentatively TRBD1 (5 bases). The germline V gene encodes CDR1 GTSNPN and CDR2 SVGIG (reference sequence). The CDR3 is 16 amino acids. V lost 2 bases and J 0 bases, leaving 16 bases between the germline ends. CDR3 protein: CAWSNIGVNLNTEAFF. The CDR3 DNA is TGTGCCTGGAGTAACATAGGGGTGAATCTGAACACTGAAGCTTTCTTT.

CDR3 amino acids: CASSLGGPPGDQPQHF. In DNA form, the CDR3 reads TGTGCCAGCAGTTTAGGTGGACCCCCAGGCGATCAGCCCCAGCATTTT. The chain has TRBV12-3 or TRBV12-4 and TRBJ1-5, with unresolved D. The CDR3 runs to 16 residues. V lost 1 base and J 5 bases, leaving 15 bases between the germline ends.

The chain carries TRBV3-1 and TRBJ2-4; D remains unclear. This CDR3 is built from 15 residues. CDR1 is LGHDT, CDR2 YNNKEL, per germline (reference sequence). The V and J ends lost 1 base and 3 bases respectively, with 10 bases between them. CDR3 loop: CASSQAPADKNIQYF. The CDR3 region has the DNA TGTGCCAGCAGCCAAGCCCCGGCGGACAAAAACATTCAGTACTTC.

This chain uses TRBV28 with TRBJ1-1; D gene uncertain. V was clipped by 4 bases and J by 0 bases, with 9 bases between them. Germline V gene sequence: CDR1 MDHEN, CDR2 SYDVKM. This CDR3 is 14 amino acids long. The CDR3 nucleotides are TGTGCCAGCAGTTCTCCAAGGGTGAACACTGAAGCTTTCTTT. Its protein is CASSSPRVNTEAFF.

J is TRBJ2-6 and V is TRBV7-8; tentatively, D is TRBD1 (6 bases). CDR3 length equals 17 residues. Trimming pared 0 bases from V and 0 bases from J, leaving 9 bases between. Germline V gene lookup returns CDR1 SGHVS and CDR2 FQNEAQ. The CDR3 region is CASSLAGQSSGANVLTF. In DNA form, the CDR3 reads TGTGCCAGCAGCTTAGCGGGACAAAGCTCTGGGGCCAACGTCCTGACTTTC.

The chain joins TRBV20-1 to TRBJ2-7; D possibly uses TRBD1 or TRBD2 (7 bases each). Trimming pared 0 bases from V and 1 base from J, leaving 19 bases between. Germline V gives CDR1 DFQATT, CDR2 SNEGSKA (reference sequence). This CDR3 has 17 amino acids. The CDR3 region is CSARDLRGGWNSYEQYF. CDR3 DNA sequence: TGCAGTGCTAGAGATCTCAGGGGGGGGTGGAATTCCTACGAGCAGTACTTC.

The genes are TRBV19 and TRBJ1-2, with 7 bases matching TRBD1. This CDR3 is built from 11 residues. Germline CDR1 reads LNHDA; CDR2 reads SQIVND (reference sequence). J gave up 5 bases and V 8 bases, and 2 bases lay outside the gene matches. The CDR3 sequence is CASQQGYGYTF. In nucleotides, the CDR3 is TGTGCCAGTCAACAGGGGTATGGCTACACCTTC.

The chain uses TRBV30 and TRBJ2-5; TRBD1 matches 10 bases. V lost 3 bases and J lost 5; bases outside the gene matches: 15. From germline, CDR1 is GTSNPN and CDR2 SVGIG (reference sequence). The CDR3 extends over 17 amino acids. This CDR3 is CAWSPGLGQGPGETQYF. The DNA of the CDR3 is TGTGCCTGGAGCCCAGGTCTGGGACAGGGGCCTGGGGAGACCCAGTACTTC.